This paragraph reports one TCR beta chain. Its specificity is not known. This sample stems from a study of blood T cells in healthy people across ages. Study-level results: The study could not conclusively compare naive and antigen-experienced cells, given its unsorted PBMCs.

Alongside a J-beta primer mix, a sample-barcoded 5' primer served in a second PCR lasting about 7 to 12 cycles. From the 5' RACE reads, TCRdb called clonotypes with MiXCR, one entry per CDR3 protein. The sample carries about 640,000 distinct CDR3 sequences, about 54% recorded once. Healthy Caucasian individuals from Russia aged about 6 to 100 were enrolled as donors. Researchers collected roughly 10 milliliters of peripheral blood from every single donor. Isolation per sample recovered at least 7 million PBMCs. Germline V gene lookup returns CDR1 MNHEY and CDR2 SVGEGT. V lost 6 bases and J lost 2, with 15 bases in between. The CDR3 contains 15 residues.

This sequence joins TRBV6-2 or TRBV6-3 and TRBJ2-3, with D perhaps matching TRBD2 (6 bases). The receptor was derived from a man aged 60 to 75 in good health. The sequenced material came from blood. Here the CDR3 DNA reads TGTGCCAGCAGCAAGCACGGCGGGACCACAGATACGCAGTATTTT. Its translation: CASSKHGGTTDTQYF.